This is a list of T cell receptor beta chains from one sample in a study of blood T cells in healthy people across ages. TCRdb reanalysed the 5' RACE reads using MiXCR and keeps one entry per CDR3 protein. Among hundreds of thousands of distinct CDR3 sequences listed, roughly three fifths were seen once. The sequenced sample was blood. These receptor sequences come from a man in his forties in good health. Each CDR3 is given with its conserved first and last residue. The order of the fields is J gene, clone size, V gene, D gene, CDR3 protein, CDR3 DNA. A D gene is named only where the DNA matches it firmly. Size is stated for part of the rows, as once, few or many counts, or as a class when the clone is expanded.

>TRBJ1-2|-|TRBV29-1|-
CSETGGDAYTF
TGCAGCGAGACTGGGGGAGATGCCTACACCTTC
>TRBJ1-3|-|TRBV28|-
CASSAPGNTIYF
TGTGCCAGCAGTGCACCTGGAAACACCATATATTTT
>TRBJ1-5|-|TRBV12-3/TRBV12-4|-
CASTWGVVGQPQHF
TGTGCCAGCACCTGGGGCGTGGTAGGGCAGCCCCAGCATTTT
>TRBJ2-7|-|TRBV14|-
CASSPRVLGIRYEQYF
TGTGCCAGCAGCCCCCGGGTTCTAGGGATCCGGTACGAGCAGTACTTC
>TRBJ2-3|-|TRBV11-2|TRBD2
CASSTLAGTDTQYF
TGTGCCAGCAGCACCCTAGCGGGCACAGATACGCAGTATTTT
>TRBJ1-2|-|TRBV9|-
CASSVGDEVRGYTF
TGTGCCAGCAGCGTAGGGGACGAGGTTCGTGGCTACACCTTC
>TRBJ1-4|few|TRBV7-2|TRBD1
CASSPQTGGHEKLFF
TGTGCCAGCAGTCCACAAACAGGGGGCCACGAAAAACTGTTTTTT
>TRBJ1-5|once|TRBV27|-
CASSLWGDKQPQHF
TGTGCCAGCAGTTTATGGGGGGACAAACAGCCCCAGCATTTT
>TRBJ2-7|-|TRBV27|TRBD2
CASTAGGLMNEQYF
TGTGCCAGCACGGCGGGAGGCCTTATGAACGAGCAGTACTTC
>TRBJ2-7|few|TRBV4-3|TRBD2
CASSHDSGSGEQYF
TGCGCCAGCAGCCACGACAGCGGGAGTGGCGAGCAGTACTTC
>TRBJ2-7|-|TRBV20-1|-
CSARDRAGLTYEQYF
TGCAGTGCTAGAGATCGGGCAGGCCTGACCTACGAGCAGTACTTC
>TRBJ2-3|-|TRBV7-2|TRBD2
CASSLASGAVTDTQYF
TGTGCCAGCAGCTTAGCTAGCGGGGCCGTCACAGATACGCAGTATTTT
>TRBJ2-1|few|TRBV7-9|-
CASSLLQSSYNEQFF
TGTGCCAGCAGCTTGCTTCAAAGCTCCTACAATGAGCAGTTCTTC
>TRBJ2-6|few|TRBV6-5|-
CASSKSSGANVLTF
TGTGCCAGCAGCAAGAGCTCTGGGGCCAACGTCCTGACTTTC
>TRBJ1-1|-|TRBV29-1|-
CSVELQAMNTEAFF
TGCAGCGTGGAACTACAGGCGATGAACACTGAAGCTTTCTTT
>TRBJ2-7|-|TRBV6-1|-
CASSEGAGRSYEQYF
TGTGCCAGCAGTGAGGGAGCAGGACGGTCCTACGAGCAGTACTTC
>TRBJ1-4|few|TRBV7-2|-
CASSRGHREKLFF
TGTGCCAGCAGTCGGGGACATAGGGAAAAACTGTTTTTT
>TRBJ2-5|few|TRBV5-1|TRBD2
CASSLLPGLAVVEQYF
TGCGCCAGCAGCCTACTCCCGGGACTAGCGGTGGTGGAGCAGTACTTC